Listed below are T cell receptor beta chains from one sample, sequenced in a study of T cells in Graves' hyperthyroidism and ophthalmopathy. Using its own MiXCR run on the multiplex PCR reads, TCRdb lists one record per CDR3 protein. This sample yields over 700,000 distinct CDR3 sequences, of which more than 30% are seen a single time; around 9.3% belongs to the top ten. The sequencing input was blood. The receptors were gathered from a man between 18 and 29 years old with Graves' hyperthyroidism. Each CDR3 is given with its conserved first and last residue. Fields, in order: V gene, D gene, J gene, clone size, CDR3 DNA, CDR3 protein. D genes are given only for firm matches. The size entry is marked missing in some rows and otherwise reads once, few, many or a size class.

v_call: TRBV20-1; d_call: TRBD2; j_call: TRBJ2-7; clone_size: NA; cdr3_nt: TGCAGTGCTTCCAGCGGGAGGGCCGGCTACGAGCAGTACTTC; cdr3_aa: CSASSGRAGYEQYF
v_call: TRBV10-1; d_call: TRBD1; j_call: TRBJ1-6; clone_size: many; cdr3_nt: TGCGCCAGCAGCCGGGACAGTTATTCACCCCTCCACTTT; cdr3_aa: CASSRDSYSPLHF
v_call: TRBV29-1; d_call: TRBD2; j_call: TRBJ2-7; clone_size: once; cdr3_nt: TGCAGCGCAGCGGGAGGGAAGGACGAGCAGTACTTC; cdr3_aa: CSAAGGKDEQYF
v_call: TRBV7-2; d_call: NA; j_call: TRBJ1-4; clone_size: few; cdr3_nt: TGTGCCAGCAGCTCCTACCGGGACAATGAAAAACTGTTTTTT; cdr3_aa: CASSSYRDNEKLFF
v_call: TRBV29-1; d_call: TRBD1; j_call: TRBJ2-7; clone_size: NA; cdr3_nt: TGCAGCTTCCGGGACAGGGGGCTTGACGAGCAGTACTTC; cdr3_aa: CSFRDRGLDEQYF
v_call: TRBV20-1; d_call: TRBD2; j_call: TRBJ2-7; clone_size: NA; cdr3_nt: TGCAGTGCTAGAGATCGCGCGGGAGTATGGGACGAGCAGTACTTC; cdr3_aa: CSARDRAGVWDEQYF
v_call: TRBV25-1; d_call: NA; j_call: TRBJ1-4; clone_size: many; cdr3_nt: TGTGCCAGCAGTGATGGTGAAAAGGGAGAAAAACTGTTTTTT; cdr3_aa: CASSDGEKGEKLFF
v_call: TRBV5-4; d_call: NA; j_call: TRBJ2-5; clone_size: NA; cdr3_nt: TGTGCCAGCAGCTTTATCCAGGGTCGCGAGACCCAGTACTTC; cdr3_aa: CASSFIQGRETQYF
v_call: TRBV9; d_call: NA; j_call: TRBJ2-7; clone_size: NA; cdr3_nt: TGTGCCAGCAGCGTAGGGTCCAGTCTGAACTACGAGCAGTACTTC; cdr3_aa: CASSVGSSLNYEQYF
v_call: TRBV7-2; d_call: NA; j_call: TRBJ1-3; clone_size: many; cdr3_nt: TGTGCCAGCAGCTTTCACTCCGGAAACACCATATATTTT; cdr3_aa: CASSFHSGNTIYF
v_call: TRBV9; d_call: TRBD2; j_call: TRBJ2-2; clone_size: few; cdr3_nt: TGTGCCAGCAGCGAGGCCGGGGGAGGGCCCGGGGAGCTGTTTTTT; cdr3_aa: CASSEAGGGPGELFF
v_call: TRBV7-9; d_call: NA; j_call: TRBJ1-1; clone_size: few; cdr3_nt: TGTGCCAGCAGCTTAGTACGGGGTGTAGGGCGAGTCCAGAACACTGAAGCTTTCTTT; cdr3_aa: CASSLVRGVGRVQNTEAFF
v_call: TRBV15; d_call: TRBD1; j_call: TRBJ1-5; clone_size: many; cdr3_nt: TGTGCCACCAGCACTCGACAGGGCATGAGCAATCAGCCCCAGCATTTT; cdr3_aa: CATSTRQGMSNQPQHF
v_call: TRBV12-3/TRBV12-4; d_call: NA; j_call: TRBJ2-7; clone_size: once; cdr3_nt: TGTGCCGTCGGACCCGGGGAGATAACCGAGCAGTACTTC; cdr3_aa: CAVGPGEITEQYF
v_call: TRBV7-2; d_call: TRBD1; j_call: TRBJ1-3; clone_size: few; cdr3_nt: TGTGCCAGCAGCTTAAGGACAGGGACCCCTGGAAACACCATATATTTT; cdr3_aa: CASSLRTGTPGNTIYF